Presented here are 9 T cell receptor beta chains from one specimen sequenced in a study of shared clonotypes between healthy human individuals. Libraries were prepared by immunoSEQ multiplex PCR; TCRdb keeps only in-frame clonotypes and omits some of them. The sample contains more than 450,000 clones, 79% of which appear only once. The source material was PBMCs. All receptors derive from a woman in her forties in good health. Some clones in this sample may be carry-over from other donors' samples.

DNA for the CDR3: TGTGCCAGCAGTGAAGTTGGATTGGCTAACTATGGCTACACCTTC. It yields the protein CASSEVGLANYGYTF. J is TRBJ1-2 and V is TRBV6-1, with no clear D. The CDR3 is 15 amino acids. V dropped 1 base and J dropped 0 bases, with 9 bases sitting between them. The germline gives CDR1 MNHNS, CDR2 SASEGT.

Ten or more counts support this clone. The genes are TRBV7-8 and TRBJ1-6, with D unclear. CDR3 length: 11 residues. Germline V lookup: CDR1 SGHVS, CDR2 FQNEAQ. Trimming took 5 bases from V and 14 from J, leaving 10 bases between them. The CDR3 bases are TGTGCCAGCAGCCTCACAAGGGCCCTCCACTTT. It specifies CASSLTRALHF.

This clone was seen only once. The V and J genes are TRBV10-2 and TRBJ2-1; D perhaps matches TRBD2 (6 bases). The CDR3 is 16 amino acids. Germline CDR1 and CDR2: WSHSY and SAAADI. The V gene lost 7 bases and the J gene lost 3 bases, with 19 bases spanning the gap. CDR3 sequence: CASTSTSSALYNEQFF. CDR3 DNA: TGCGCCAGCACCTCTACTTCTAGCGCACTCTACAATGAGCAGTTCTTC.

The V and J genes are TRBV7-2 and TRBJ1-2; 7 bases are a match to TRBD1. The germline gives CDR1 SGHTA, CDR2 FQGNSA. V gave up 2 bases and J gave up 7 bases; unmatched junction bases: 10. The CDR3 runs to 15 residues. CDR3 amino acids: CASSLTGEGAPGYTF. The CDR3 nucleotides are TGTGCCAGCAGCTTAACCGGGGAGGGGGCCCCTGGCTACACCTTC.

This sequence joins TRBV7-2 and TRBJ2-3, with D perhaps matching TRBD2 (7 bases). V gave up 5 bases and J gave up 5 bases, with 17 bases separating them. Germline V lookup: CDR1 SGHTA, CDR2 FQGNSA. This CDR3 contains 15 residues. CDR3 in amino acids: CASSSWGGQVDTQYF. CDR3 bases: TGTGCCAGCAGCAGCTGGGGGGGGCAAGTAGATACGCAGTATTTT.

The gene calls are TRBV6-4 and TRBJ2-1; TRBD2 matches 14 bases. CDR1 is MRHNA, CDR2 SNTAGT, per germline. CDR3 length: 16 residues. V shed 2 bases and J 7 bases; nucleotides not matched to a gene: 4. CDR3 protein: CASSDGGTSGSNEQFF. CDR3 nucleotide sequence: TGTGCCAGCAGTGACGGAGGGACTAGCGGGAGTAATGAGCAGTTCTTC.

This chain links TRBV4-2 with TRBJ2-1, with a tentative D call TRBD2 (6 bases). The CDR3 extends over 17 amino acids. Germline V gene sequence: CDR1 LGHNA, CDR2 YNFKEQ. Trimming cost V 0 bases and J 0 bases, with 12 bases left between them. CDR3 in amino acids: CASSQEIAGSSYNEQFF. The CDR3 region has the DNA TGTGCCAGCAGCCAAGAAATTGCGGGGAGCTCCTACAATGAGCAGTTCTTC.

The V gene is TRBV2, the J gene TRBJ2-7; D is tentatively TRBD1 or TRBD2 (5 bases each). V dropped 4 bases and J dropped 0 bases, with 7 bases sitting between them. This CDR3 is built from 13 residues. The V gene's germline CDR1 is SNHLY and CDR2 FYNNEI. The CDR3 sequence is CASSVGTSYEQYF. The DNA of the CDR3 is TGTGCCAGCAGTGTGGGGACCTCCTACGAGCAGTACTTC.

The chain couples TRBV19 to TRBJ2-1; 9 bases are shared with TRBD1. The junction had 5 bases not matched to a gene; V was cut back by 4 bases and J by 1 base. The CDR3 extends over 16 amino acids. Germline V gives CDR1 LNHDA, CDR2 SQIVND (reference sequence). The CDR3 region is CASSRDRELSYNEQFF. The CDR3 DNA is TGTGCCAGTAGTAGGGACAGGGAGTTGTCCTACAATGAGCAGTTCTTC.